The rows below give T cell receptor beta chains drawn from one sample of a study of cytomegalovirus exposure and HLA in healthy donors. Produced via immunoSEQ multiplex PCR; TCRdb's table is partial and in-frame only. The table lists more than 85,000 clones, 77% of them singletons, with roughly 2% in the top ten. The source material was PBMCs. The receptors here all came from a boy younger than 18 in good health and CMV-seronegative. The CDR3 runs from the conserved cysteine through the conserved F or W. The D gene is left open where the match is weak. Rows give clone size only sometimes, using once, few, many, or a class for an expanded clone.

d_call clone_size j_call v_call cdr3_nt cdr3_aa
NA NA TRBJ1-1 TRBV29-1 TGCAGCGTCCGTGAGAGGTACTACACTGAAGCTTTCTTT CSVRERYYTEAFF
TRBD1 NA TRBJ2-2 TRBV6-4 TGTGCCACCGGGACAGGGCACACCGGGGAGCTGTTTTTT CATGTGHTGELFF
TRBD1 NA TRBJ2-5 TRBV30 TGTGCCTGGAGTGTAGGGACAGGGGGTACGGAGACCCAGTACTTC CAWSVGTGGTETQYF
NA few TRBJ1-1 TRBV5-1 TGCGCCAGCAGTCCCGTAGGGAGCACTGAAGCTTTCTTT CASSPVGSTEAFF
TRBD1 NA TRBJ2-7 TRBV27 TGTGCCAGCAGCCTACGACAGGGTATGGCCGAGCAGTACTTC CASSLRQGMAEQYF
TRBD1 NA TRBJ1-6 TRBV13 TGTGCCAGCAGCTTAGGGGGACAGAATAATTCACCCCTCCACTTT CASSLGGQNNSPLHF
NA NA TRBJ1-5 TRBV6-5 TGTGCCAGCAGTTACTCGGCGGTTAATCAGCCCCAGCATTTT CASSYSAVNQPQHF
NA NA TRBJ1-2 TRBV19 TGTGCCAGTAGTCCTTTTGTCAGAAACGACTATGGCTACACCTTC CASSPFVRNDYGYTF
TRBD1 NA TRBJ2-7 TRBV7-2 TGTGCCAGCAGCTTAACAGGGGTTCCCTCCGGCGAGCAGTACTTC CASSLTGVPSGEQYF
NA NA TRBJ1-1 TRBV7-8 TGTGCCAGCAGCCGGTGGGGAGGGGGAAGGACTGAAGCTTTCTTT CASSRWGGGRTEAFF
NA few TRBJ1-1 TRBV7-9 TGTGCCAGCAGCTCAGGGATGAACACTGAAGCTTTCTTT CASSSGMNTEAFF
TRBD1 NA TRBJ1-4 TRBV27 TGTGCCAGCAGTTTTCAGGGGGCTTGGGAAAAACTGTTTTTT CASSFQGAWEKLFF
TRBD1 few TRBJ1-2 TRBV9 TGTGCCAGCAGCGACGGGACAGGGGCCTATGGCTACACCTTC CASSDGTGAYGYTF
NA NA TRBJ1-1 TRBV7-8 TGTGCCAGCAGCCGGACAGTGAACACTGAAGCTTTCTTT CASSRTVNTEAFF
NA NA TRBJ2-3 TRBV6-5 TGTGCCAGCAGTTACTCGAGAGGGATCGCAGATACGCAGTATTTT CASSYSRGIADTQYF
NA NA TRBJ1-5 TRBV6-5 TGTGCCAGCAGTGTGGGCCAGTTCGGCAATCAGCCCCAGCATTTT CASSVGQFGNQPQHF
NA NA TRBJ2-7 TRBV5-1 TGCGCCAGCAGCTTGGACGGTTACTACGAGCAGTACTTC CASSLDGYYEQYF
NA few TRBJ2-2 TRBV6-5 TGTGCCAGCAGTTACGGACAGGGAGGGAGGACCGGGGAGCTGTTTTTT CASSYGQGGRTGELFF
NA NA TRBJ1-5 TRBV6-1 TGTGCCAGCAGAATGACAGTAAATCAGCCCCAGCATTTT CASRMTVNQPQHF
NA once TRBJ2-2 TRBV29-1 TGCAGCGTCACCCTTTGGGGGGGGGCGGGCACCGGGGAGCTGTTTTTT CSVTLWGGAGTGELFF
NA NA TRBJ2-7 TRBV6-5 TGTGCCAGCCGACAAGGCCACGAGCAGTACTTC CASRQGHEQYF
NA NA TRBJ2-2 TRBV7-9 TGTGCCAGCAGCTTCTTAGGGAAACGGGGCACCGGGGAGCTGTTTTTT CASSFLGKRGTGELFF
TRBD2 NA TRBJ2-7 TRBV28 TGTGCCAGCAGTCCTTCCGAGGCTAGCGGGAGGTCTATCATCTACGAGCAGTACTTC CASSPSEASGRSIIYEQYF